The 24 T cell receptor beta chains listed next were all sequenced from one sample in a study of T cells in Graves' hyperthyroidism and ophthalmopathy. TCR beta CDR3 sequences were amplified from RNA transcripts. The HTBI set primed first-round TCR CDR3 RT-PCR. TCRdb reanalysed the multiplex PCR reads using MiXCR and keeps one entry per CDR3 protein. The table includes 400,000 to 500,000 distinct CDR3 sequences, over 13% detected once. The sample consisted of blood. The receptors derive from a young woman with Graves' hyperthyroidism.

This clonotype occurred a few times. This sequence joins TRBV9 and TRBJ2-1; weak D call: TRBD1 (6 bases). The V and J ends lost 0 bases and 4 bases respectively, with 17 bases between them. Germline CDR1 and CDR2: SGDLS and YYNGEE. This CDR3 has 17 amino acids. CDR3 region: CASSVATGQGWYNEQFF. CDR3 in DNA: TGTGCCAGCAGCGTAGCTACAGGGCAGGGGTGGTACAATGAGCAGTTCTTC.

Many counts were recorded for this clonotype. The chain couples TRBV12-3 or TRBV12-4 to TRBJ2-1; no definite D call. CDR3 length: 15 residues. Trimming shortened V by 2 bases and J by 6 bases, and 14 bases separated the two germline ends. The DNA for the CDR3 is TGTGCCAGCAGTTTAAGGCTAGTAATCGGCAATGAGCAGTTCTTC. Its translation is CASSLRLVIGNEQFF.

This clonotype was detected ten times or more. The chain uses TRBV24-1 and TRBJ1-1, with a weak D call TRBD1 (5 bases). Per germline, CDR1 KGHDR and CDR2 SFDVKD. V was shortened by 9 bases and J by 0 bases, with 16 bases between the two germline ends. This CDR3 has 15 amino acids. The CDR3: CATGRGDPLNTEAFF. The CDR3 nucleotides read TGTGCCACCGGCCGGGGGGACCCACTGAACACTGAAGCTTTCTTT.

Ten or more counts support this clonotype. This chain connects TRBV3-1 to TRBJ2-7; the match to TRBD2 covers 10 bases. The CDR3 contains 17 residues. Per the germline V gene, CDR1 is LGHDT and CDR2 is YNNKEL (reference sequence). The V gene end was trimmed by 1 base and the J gene end by 4 bases; junction bases not matched to a gene: 10. The CDR3 protein is CASSQVGGTSASYEQYF. The CDR3 nucleotides are TGTGCCAGCAGCCAAGTGGGTGGGACTAGCGCCTCGTACGAGCAGTACTTC.

Many counts were recorded for this clonotype. V usage is TRBV27 and J usage is TRBJ2-7; 7 nucleotides agree with TRBD1. J gave up 2 bases and V 1 base, and 5 bases lay outside the gene matches. Germline-derived CDR1 and CDR2 are MNHEY and SMNVEV (reference sequence). The CDR3 runs 15 residues. Here the CDR3 reads CASSLFRQGAYEQYF. CDR3 in DNA: TGTGCCAGCAGTTTATTCCGTCAGGGGGCCTACGAGCAGTACTTC.

This clonotype came up many times. CDR3 amino acids: CASSTPGWGTQYF. The CDR3 bases are TGTGCCAGTAGTACGCCAGGATGGGGGACCCAGTACTTC. This sequence joins TRBV19 and TRBJ2-5; D is ambiguous. Trimming took 4 bases from V and 7 from J, leaving 13 bases between them. This CDR3 has 13 amino acids. Germline CDR1 is LNHDA and CDR2 is SQIVND (reference sequence).

This clonotype has a count of ten or more. V is TRBV7-8 and J is TRBJ2-7; TRBD2 matches 9 bases. CDR1 SGHVS and CDR2 FQNEAQ come from the germline V gene. The CDR3 sequence is 14 residues long. The ends lost 6 bases at V and 5 bases at J; junction bases unmatched: 8. CDR3 amino acids: CASSTRLAENEQYF. The CDR3 region has the DNA TGTGCCAGCAGTACCCGACTAGCGGAAAACGAGCAGTACTTC.

As regards this clonotype: This may arise from a read error, as a much more abundant clone is one base away. The chain is built from TRBV6-5 and TRBJ1-5, with TRBD1 matching 7 bases. V lost 3 bases and J lost 5; bases outside the gene matches: 7. Germline V lookup: CDR1 MNHEY, CDR2 SVGAGI. This CDR3 region has 15 residues. The CDR3, as DNA: TGTGCCAGCAGTTATTTGGCAGGGACAGATCAGCCCCAGCATTTT. Its translation is CASSYLAGTDQPQHF.

In its sample, this clonotype was seen many times. The J gene is TRBJ2-5, the V gene TRBV5-1, with a possible D match to TRBD1 (6 bases). This CDR3 region has 15 residues. Looked up from germline, CDR1 is SGHRS and CDR2 is YFSETQ. The V gene lost 0 bases and the J gene lost 4 bases, with 13 bases spanning the gap. The CDR3 DNA follows: TGCGCCAGCAGCTTGGGAGGACAGCGCGGAGAGACCCAGTACTTC. Translated: CASSLGGQRGETQYF.

This clonotype was seen a few times. The V and J genes are TRBV25-1 and TRBJ1-2, with TRBD1 matching over 7 bases. Per the germline V gene, CDR1 is MGHDK and CDR2 is SYGVNS. CDR3 length: 17 amino acids. J was trimmed by 8 bases and V by 6 bases; bases with no gene match: 21. The CDR3, as DNA: TGTGCCAGCAGGTCACACGGGACAGCGTTCGACGTGGAGGGCTACACCTTC. It translates to CASRSHGTAFDVEGYTF.

This clonotype has more than one count but fewer than ten. This rearrangement joins TRBV20-1 to TRBJ2-4; D unclear. The germline V gene has CDR1 DFQATT and CDR2 SNEGSKA (reference sequence). V was clipped by 1 base and J by 2 bases, with 12 bases between them. The CDR3 length is 15 residues. The CDR3 is CSARASESPKNIQYF. The CDR3 bases are TGCAGTGCTAGAGCGAGCGAGAGCCCCAAAAACATTCAGTACTTC.

This clonotype was picked up many times. DNA of the CDR3: TGTGCCAGCACCATCCGAGGGGGAGGGGGGACCGGGGAGCTGTTTTTT. Translation: CASTIRGGGGTGELFF. The chain links TRBV11-2 to TRBJ2-2; D possibly corresponds to TRBD2 (7 bases). This CDR3 spans 16 amino acids. The germline V gene encodes CDR1 SGHAT and CDR2 FQNNGV. V was cut by 7 bases and J by 5 bases, with 20 bases left in between.

The table lists this clonotype with a few counts. The CDR3 region is CASSELENTEAFF. CDR3 DNA: TGTGCCAGCAGTGAATTGGAGAACACTGAAGCTTTCTTT. The chain employs TRBV2 and TRBJ1-1; the D is unclear. Germline V gene lookup returns CDR1 SNHLY and CDR2 FYNNEI. The CDR3 sequence is 13 residues long. V dropped 2 bases and J dropped 1 base, with 5 bases sitting between them.

This clonotype was counted many times. J is TRBJ1-1 and V is TRBV3-1; unclear D gene. V gave up 1 base and J gave up 3 bases, with 9 bases separating them. The CDR3 covers 14 residues. Germline V gene lookup returns CDR1 LGHDT and CDR2 YNNKEL (reference sequence). Here the CDR3 reads CASSQGARYTEAFF. CDR3 DNA: TGTGCCAGCAGCCAAGGTGCCCGATACACTGAAGCTTTCTTT.

There are many counts of this clonotype. The chain is built from TRBV10-3 and TRBJ2-7, with D maybe TRBD2 (6 bases). V dropped 0 bases and J dropped 2 bases, with 8 bases sitting between them. The germline CDR1 and CDR2 sequences are ENHRY and SYGVKD. CDR3 length: 14 amino acids. CDR3 in amino acids: CAISESGGPYEQYF. In nucleotides, the CDR3 is TGTGCCATCAGTGAGTCGGGGGGTCCCTACGAGCAGTACTTC.

There are many counts of this clonotype. The chain has TRBV11-3 and TRBJ2-6, with D perhaps matching TRBD2 (6 bases). V was pared by 7 bases and J by 0 bases, with 19 bases between. The CDR3 runs 18 residues. Per the germline V gene, CDR1 is SGHNT and CDR2 is YENEEA. The DNA of the CDR3 is TGTGCCAGCACCCCAAGTGCGGGACGGGACTCTGGGGCCAACGTCCTGACTTTC. Its protein is CASTPSAGRDSGANVLTF.

The gene calls are TRBV5-1 and TRBJ2-2, with 12 bases aligning to TRBD2. The CDR3 sequence is 16 residues long. V trimming: 5 bases; J trimming: 5 bases; junction bases outside the gene matches: 7. Looked up from germline, CDR1 is SGHRS and CDR2 is YFSETQ. In DNA form, the CDR3 reads TGCGCCAGCAGACCATCCGGGACTAGCGGGACCGGGGAGCTGTTTTTT. This codes for CASRPSGTSGTGELFF.

This clonotype was recorded many times. Since a much larger clone is just one base distant, this may be a read error. The J gene is TRBJ1-5, the V gene TRBV19; 11 bases line up with TRBD1. CDR1 LNHDA and CDR2 SQIVND come from the germline V gene (reference sequence). The J segment lost 5 bases and the V segment lost 9 bases, leaving 3 bases of the junction unmatched. This CDR3 is built from 13 residues. CDR3 sequence reads: CASKGQGDQPQHF. CDR3 sequence (DNA): TGTGCCAGCAAGGGACAGGGGGATCAGCCCCAGCATTTT.

The sample holds many counts of this clonotype. The V call is TRBV27, the J call TRBJ2-2, with D unclear. V lost 3 bases to trimming and J lost 7 bases, with 6 bases between them. Germline V lookup: CDR1 MNHEY, CDR2 SMNVEV (reference sequence). The CDR3 runs 12 residues. The CDR3 here is CASSFGIGELFF. In nucleotides, the CDR3 is TGTGCCAGCAGTTTTGGGATCGGGGAGCTGTTTTTT.

Ten or more counts support this clonotype. The chain couples TRBV7-6 to TRBJ1-6; D gene unclear. CDR3 length: 16 residues. CDR1 and CDR2 (germline): SGHVS, FNYEAQ. Trimming took 2 bases from V and 8 from J, leaving 16 bases between them. The CDR3 loop is CASSLTAHVKDSPLHF. As DNA, the CDR3 is TGTGCCAGCAGCTTAACAGCCCACGTTAAGGATTCACCCCTCCACTTT. The whole variable domain, filled in from reference TRBV7-6 and TRBJ1-6, reads GAGVSQSPRYKVTKRGQDVALRCDPISGHVSLYWYRQALGQGPEFLTYFNYEAQQDKSGLPNDRFSAERPEGSISTLTIQRTEQRDSAMYRCASSLTAHVKDSPLHFGNGTRLTVT.

This clonotype appeared many times. This chain uses TRBV7-3 with TRBJ2-1, with 11 positions matching TRBD2. From germline, CDR1 is SGHTA and CDR2 FQGTGA. CDR3 length equals 18 residues. V dropped 5 bases and J dropped 9; count of bases not matched to a gene: 18. In DNA, the CDR3 is TGTGCCAGCAGCCCCCACGGGCCCACTAGCGGGAGTCCGGGTGAGCAGTTCTTC. It is translated as CASSPHGPTSGSPGEQFF.

The table lists this clonotype with many counts. The rearrangement joins TRBV3-1 to TRBJ1-4, with D unclear. V was cut by 8 bases and J by 8 bases, with 9 bases left in between. CDR1 is LGHDT, CDR2 YNNKEL, per germline (reference sequence). The CDR3 is made up of 11 amino acids. The CDR3 sequence: CASPISEKLFF. Written as DNA, the CDR3 is TGTGCCAGCCCCATTTCCGAAAAACTGTTTTTT.

The chain uses TRBV19 and TRBJ2-1, with D possibly matching TRBD1 (6 bases). Germline-derived CDR1 and CDR2 are LNHDA and SQIVND (reference sequence). This CDR3 is 14 amino acids long. The V and J ends lost 8 bases and 6 bases respectively, with 17 bases between them. The CDR3 DNA is TGTGCCAGTCGCCCTAGAACGACAGGCAATGAGCAGTTCTTC. The encoded protein is CASRPRTTGNEQFF.

Notes on this clonotype: Being one base from a much bigger clone, this may be a read error. The V gene is TRBV29-1, the J gene TRBJ2-1; D gene ambiguous. The J call is uncertain, as TRBJ2-7 better fits the DNA end. Germline assignment: CDR1 SQVTM and CDR2 ANQGSEA. This CDR3 comprises 11 residues. The CDR3 DNA is TGCAGCGTCCGAACTTACAATGAGCAGTACTTC. Its translation: CSVRTYNEQYF.